A single sample gave rise to the 5 T cell receptor beta chains below, sequenced in a study of cytomegalovirus exposure and HLA in healthy donors. The protocol was immunoSEQ multiplex PCR, while the TCRdb copy is restricted to in-frame clones and leaves out a portion. Among tens of thousands of clones listed, approximately 85% were seen once. What was sequenced was PBMCs. The source is a woman in her thirties in good health and CMV-seronegative.

The V and J genes are TRBV2 and TRBJ1-2; D might be TRBD1 (5 bases). V was cut by 3 bases and J by 2 bases, with 7 bases left in between. The germline V gene has CDR1 SNHLY and CDR2 FYNNEI. The CDR3 spans 13 residues. DNA for the CDR3: TGTGCCAGCAGTGAGCAGGGAAACTATGGCTACACCTTC. Protein sequence: CASSEQGNYGYTF. Combining the CDR3 with reference TRBV2 and TRBJ1-2 gives the whole variable domain EPEVTQTPSHQVTQMGQEVILRCVPISNHLYFYWYRQILGQKVEFLVSFYNNEISEKSEIFDDQFSVERPDGSNFTLKIRSTKLEDSAMYFCASSEQGNYGYTFGSGTRLTVV.

The genes are TRBV5-6 and TRBJ2-7; a weak D match, TRBD1 (5 bases). Trimming stripped 1 base from V and 3 bases from J, with 17 bases between. The CDR3 has 16 amino acids. Germline CDR1 is SGHDT and CDR2 is YYEEEE. The CDR3: CASSLLITGRDYEQYF. CDR3 DNA sequence: TGTGCCAGCAGCTTGTTAATCACGGGCAGGGACTACGAGCAGTACTTC.

This clone appeared a few times. The V and J genes are TRBV4-1 and TRBJ1-3; no definite D call. Germline-derived CDR1 and CDR2 are MGHRA and YSYEKL. CDR3 length equals 12 residues. V was clipped by 5 bases and J by 2 bases, with 4 bases between them. CDR3 sequence (DNA): TGCGCCAGCAGCGGAGCTGGAAACACCATATATTTT. Its protein is CASSGAGNTIYF.

This chain connects TRBV18 to TRBJ2-1; 8 bases map to TRBD2. Germline-derived CDR1 and CDR2 are KGHSH and LQKENI. This CDR3 has 13 residues. With 6 bases clipped from V and 9 bases from J, the junction kept 7 bases outside the gene matches. CDR3: CASSPDGRGEQFF. In DNA, the CDR3 is TGTGCCAGCTCTCCGGACGGGAGGGGTGAGCAGTTCTTC.

The chain couples TRBV28 to TRBJ1-5, with TRBD1 as a possible D gene (5 bases). In germline, CDR1 is MDHEN, CDR2 SYDVKM. Trimming left V 2 bases short and J 5 bases short, with 13 bases between. This CDR3 spans 15 amino acids. Written as DNA, the CDR3 is TGTGCCAGCAGTTTAATAGGGGTAAGGGATCAGCCCCAGCATTTT. This gives the protein CASSLIGVRDQPQHF.